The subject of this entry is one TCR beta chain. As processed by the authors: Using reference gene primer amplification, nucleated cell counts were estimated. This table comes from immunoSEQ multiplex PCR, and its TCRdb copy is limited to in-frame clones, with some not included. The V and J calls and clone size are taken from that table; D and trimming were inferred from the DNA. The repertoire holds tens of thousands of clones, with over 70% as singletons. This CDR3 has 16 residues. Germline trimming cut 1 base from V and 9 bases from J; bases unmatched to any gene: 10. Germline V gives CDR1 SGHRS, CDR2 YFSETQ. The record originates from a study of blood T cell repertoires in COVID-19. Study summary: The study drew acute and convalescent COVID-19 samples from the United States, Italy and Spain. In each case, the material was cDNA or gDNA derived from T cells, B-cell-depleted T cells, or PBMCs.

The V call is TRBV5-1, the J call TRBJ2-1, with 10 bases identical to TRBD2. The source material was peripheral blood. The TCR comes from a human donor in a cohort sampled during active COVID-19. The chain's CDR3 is CASSLRGLAGEGEQFF. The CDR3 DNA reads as TGCGCCAGCAGCTTGAGAGGTCTAGCGGGAGAAGGTGAGCAGTTCTTC.